This TCR beta chain was sequenced for a study of T cell repertoires in cytomegalovirus infection. Worth noting for this clonotype: Antigen unknown.

Study-wide points: Cumulative public TCR beta family frequency identified CMV carriers with the relevant HLA.

One entry per CDR3 protein results from TCRdb running MiXCR on the reads. This sample carries some 800,000 distinct CDR3 sequences, about 33% of them seen once, and the ten largest clones take around an eighth. This CDR3 region has 14 residues. Trimming pared 5 bases from V and 6 bases from J, leaving 16 bases between. The sequenced sample was cultured CD8+ T cells from PBMCs, obtained from culture after CMV antigen stimulation. The TCR comes from a human donor in good health (CMV status not recorded). Some clones in this sample may be carry-over from other donors' samples. The chain uses TRBV23-1 and TRBJ1-1; D is unclear. TRBV23-1 is labeled an ORF, and its function is uncertain. The CDR3 is CASSSSPPAPEAFF. The DNA for the CDR3 is TGCGCCAGCAGTAGTTCTCCTCCCGCCCCTGAAGCTTTCTTT.